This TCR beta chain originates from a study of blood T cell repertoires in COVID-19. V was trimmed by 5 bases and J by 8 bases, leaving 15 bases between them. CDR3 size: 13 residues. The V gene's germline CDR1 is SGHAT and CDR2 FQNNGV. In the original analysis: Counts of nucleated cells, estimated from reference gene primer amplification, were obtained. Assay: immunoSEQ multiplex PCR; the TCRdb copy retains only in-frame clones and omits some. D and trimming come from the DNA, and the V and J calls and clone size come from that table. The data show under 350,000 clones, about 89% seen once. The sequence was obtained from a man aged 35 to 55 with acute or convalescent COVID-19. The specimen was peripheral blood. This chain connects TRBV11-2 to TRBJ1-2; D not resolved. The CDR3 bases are TGTGCCAGCAGCCCACAGCGCGCGGGAGGCTACACCTTC. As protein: CASSPQRAGGYTF.